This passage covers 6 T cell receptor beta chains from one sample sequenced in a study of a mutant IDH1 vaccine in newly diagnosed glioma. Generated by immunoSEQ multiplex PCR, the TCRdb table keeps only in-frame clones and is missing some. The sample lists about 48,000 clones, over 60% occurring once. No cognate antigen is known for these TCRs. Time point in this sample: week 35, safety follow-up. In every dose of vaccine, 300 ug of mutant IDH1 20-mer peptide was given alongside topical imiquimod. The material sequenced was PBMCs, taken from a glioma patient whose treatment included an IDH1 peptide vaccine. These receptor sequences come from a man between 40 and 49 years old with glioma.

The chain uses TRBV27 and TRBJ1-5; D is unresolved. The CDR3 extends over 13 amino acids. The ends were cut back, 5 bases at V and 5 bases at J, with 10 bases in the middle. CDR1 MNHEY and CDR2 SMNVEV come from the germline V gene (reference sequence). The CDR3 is CASSTYKDQPQHF. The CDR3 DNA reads TGTGCCAGCAGTACCTACAAGGATCAGCCCCAGCATTTT.

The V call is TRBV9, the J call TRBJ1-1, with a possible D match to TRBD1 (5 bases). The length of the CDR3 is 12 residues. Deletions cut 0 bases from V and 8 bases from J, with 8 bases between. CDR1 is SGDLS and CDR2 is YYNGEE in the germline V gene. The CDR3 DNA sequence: TGTGCCAGCAGCGTAGACGAGGGGGAAGCTTTCTTT. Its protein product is CASSVDEGEAFF. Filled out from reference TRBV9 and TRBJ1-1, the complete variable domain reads DSGVTQTPKHLITATGQRVTLRCSPRSGDLSVYWYQQSLDQGLQFLIQYYNGEERAKGNILERFSAQQFPDLHSELNLSSLELGDSALYFCASSVDEGEAFFGQGTRLTVV.

DNA for the CDR3: TGTGTGGTCCAGAGCTCCTATAATTCACCCCTCCACTTT. Its protein is CVVQSSYNSPLHF. This sequence joins TRBV6-5 and TRBJ1-6; D is unclear. The germline CDR1 and CDR2 sequences are MNHEY and SVGAGI. There are 13 residues in the CDR3.

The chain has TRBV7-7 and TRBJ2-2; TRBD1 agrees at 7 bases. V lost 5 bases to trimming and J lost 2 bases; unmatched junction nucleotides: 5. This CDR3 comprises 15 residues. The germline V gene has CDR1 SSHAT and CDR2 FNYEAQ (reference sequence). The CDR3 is CASSTQGSNTGELFF. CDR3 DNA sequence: TGTGCCAGCAGCACACAGGGGTCCAACACCGGGGAGCTGTTTTTT.

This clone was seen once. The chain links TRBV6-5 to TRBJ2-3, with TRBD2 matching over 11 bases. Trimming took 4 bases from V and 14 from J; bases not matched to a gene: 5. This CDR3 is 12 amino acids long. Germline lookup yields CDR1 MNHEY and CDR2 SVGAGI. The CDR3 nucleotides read TGTGCCAGCAGTTTTAGCGGGAGGGAGTCGTATTTT. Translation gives CASSFSGRESYF.

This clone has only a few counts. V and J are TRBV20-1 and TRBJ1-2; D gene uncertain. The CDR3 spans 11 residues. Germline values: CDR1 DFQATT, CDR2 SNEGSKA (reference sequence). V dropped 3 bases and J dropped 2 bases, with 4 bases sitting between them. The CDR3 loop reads CSARDNYGYTF. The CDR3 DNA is TGCAGTGCTAGGGACAACTATGGCTACACCTTC.